Reported below is one T cell receptor (beta chain). Antigen: not known. The source of the sample is a study of shared clonotypes between healthy human individuals. Overall study context: The study used three CD4 naive, three CD4 memory, two CD8 naive and one CD8 memory plate per donor. General observations from the study: Incompleteness in sorted-subset sequencing, despite large depth, was shown by rarefaction. What limited the represented genetic and exposure-history diversity was the small number of donors.

Naive CD8 isolation took CD45RO-negative cells positively selected for CCR7 and excluded terminally differentiated effector memory CD45RA+ cells. Trimming stripped 0 bases from V and 3 bases from J, with 11 bases between. This CDR3 comprises 15 residues. Germline CDR1 SQVTM, CDR2 ANQGSEA. Original data processing: Filtering differed for immunoSEQ, which gave only junction sequences without quality scores. Sequencing used immunoSEQ multiplex PCR; TCRdb keeps in-frame clones, though not all of them. V, J and clone size are those of that table, while D and trimming were read from the DNA. The data contain approximately 720,000 clones, around 92% of them singletons.

The chain joins TRBV29-1 to TRBJ2-2; no firm D call. Sequenced sample: naive CD8+ T cells sorted from blood. This TCR came from a man in his thirties or forties in good health. CDR3 sequence (DNA): TGCAGCGTTGAAGATTTAGGTGGGGACACCGGGGAGCTGTTTTTT. Protein sequence: CSVEDLGGDTGELFF.